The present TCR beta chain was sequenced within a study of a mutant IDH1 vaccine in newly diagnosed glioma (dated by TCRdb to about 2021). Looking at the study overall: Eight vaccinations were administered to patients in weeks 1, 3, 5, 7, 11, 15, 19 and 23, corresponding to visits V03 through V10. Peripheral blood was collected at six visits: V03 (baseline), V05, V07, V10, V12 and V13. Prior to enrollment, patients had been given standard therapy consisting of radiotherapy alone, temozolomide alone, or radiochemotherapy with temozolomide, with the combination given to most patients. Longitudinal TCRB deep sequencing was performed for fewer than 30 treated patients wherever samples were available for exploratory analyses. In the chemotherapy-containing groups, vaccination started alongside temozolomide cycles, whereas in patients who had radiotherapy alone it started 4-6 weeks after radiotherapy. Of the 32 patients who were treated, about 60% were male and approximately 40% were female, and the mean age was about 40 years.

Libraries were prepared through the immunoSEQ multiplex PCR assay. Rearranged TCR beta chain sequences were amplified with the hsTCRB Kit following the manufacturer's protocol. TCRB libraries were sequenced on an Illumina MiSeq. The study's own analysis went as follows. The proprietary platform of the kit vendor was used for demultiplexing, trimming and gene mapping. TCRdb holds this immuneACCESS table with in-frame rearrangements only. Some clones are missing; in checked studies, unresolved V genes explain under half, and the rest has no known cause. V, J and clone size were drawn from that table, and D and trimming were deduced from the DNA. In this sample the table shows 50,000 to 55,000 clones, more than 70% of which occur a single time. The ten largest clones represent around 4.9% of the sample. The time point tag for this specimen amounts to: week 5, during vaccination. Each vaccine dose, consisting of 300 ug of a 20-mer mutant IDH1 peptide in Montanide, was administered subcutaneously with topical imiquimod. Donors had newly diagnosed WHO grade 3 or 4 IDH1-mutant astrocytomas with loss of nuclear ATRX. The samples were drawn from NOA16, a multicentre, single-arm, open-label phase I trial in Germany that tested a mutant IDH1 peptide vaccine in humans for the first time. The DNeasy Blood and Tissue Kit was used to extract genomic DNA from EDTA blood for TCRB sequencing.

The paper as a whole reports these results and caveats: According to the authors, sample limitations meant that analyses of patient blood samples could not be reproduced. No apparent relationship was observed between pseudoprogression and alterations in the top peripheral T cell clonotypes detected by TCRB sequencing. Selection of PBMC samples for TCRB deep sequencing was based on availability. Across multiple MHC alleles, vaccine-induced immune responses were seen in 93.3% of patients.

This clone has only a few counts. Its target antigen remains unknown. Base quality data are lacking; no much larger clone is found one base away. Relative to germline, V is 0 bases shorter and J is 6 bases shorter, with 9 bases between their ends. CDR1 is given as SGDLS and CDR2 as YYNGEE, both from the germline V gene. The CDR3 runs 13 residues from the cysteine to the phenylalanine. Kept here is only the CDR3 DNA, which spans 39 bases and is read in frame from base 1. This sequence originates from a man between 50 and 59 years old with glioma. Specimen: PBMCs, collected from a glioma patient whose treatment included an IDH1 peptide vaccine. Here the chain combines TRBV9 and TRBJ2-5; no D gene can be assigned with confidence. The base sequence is TGTGCCAGCAGCGTAGGAGGCGGAAAGACCCAGTACTTC. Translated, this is CASSVGGGKTQYF.